Below are 26 T cell receptor beta chains sequenced from a single sample in a study of cytomegalovirus exposure and HLA in healthy donors. The PCR was carried out with 60 Vbeta primers and 13 Jbeta primers. This table comes from immunoSEQ multiplex PCR, and its TCRdb copy is limited to in-frame clones, with some not included. The table records about 120,000 clones, around 75% of them present only once. The source material was PBMCs. All receptors derive from a woman between 35 and 50 years old in good health and CMV-seropositive.

This chain links TRBV20-1 with TRBJ1-2, with D perhaps matching TRBD1 (6 bases). Per germline, CDR1 DFQATT and CDR2 SNEGSKA (reference sequence). The V end was cut by 6 bases, the J end by 7 bases, with 12 bases between. The CDR3 is made up of 11 amino acids. CDR3 amino acids: CSARSGVGYTF. DNA of the CDR3: TGCAGTGCCCGGTCAGGGGTTGGCTACACCTTC.

The chain links TRBV9 to TRBJ2-3; D is undetermined. The CDR3 contains 16 residues. Trimming removed 4 bases at V and 3 bases at J, with 18 bases between. Germline CDR1 reads SGDLS; CDR2 reads YYNGEE. This CDR3 reads CASSPFSSVQTDTQYF. In DNA form, the CDR3 reads TGTGCCAGCAGCCCGTTTAGCTCGGTTCAGACAGATACGCAGTATTTT.

The chain links TRBV27 to TRBJ2-7, with TRBD1 matching 9 bases. The CDR3 is 12 residues long. J lost 7 bases, V lost 6 bases, and 4 bases had no gene match. CDR1 is MNHEY and CDR2 is SMNVEV in the germline V gene (reference sequence). The CDR3 loop reads CASREGQGEQYF. CDR3 DNA sequence: TGTGCCAGCAGAGAGGGACAGGGAGAGCAGTACTTC.

This chain uses TRBV30 with TRBJ1-2, with a weak D call TRBD1 (5 bases). V shed 7 bases and J shed 6 bases, with 21 bases lying between them. This CDR3 is built from 14 residues. The germline V gene encodes CDR1 GTSNPN and CDR2 SVGIG (reference sequence). CDR3 sequence: CASYRGIPRDGYTF. CDR3 DNA: TGTGCCTCGTACCGGGGGATCCCTAGGGATGGCTACACCTTC.

This chain links TRBV9 with TRBJ1-1, with 8 bases lining up with TRBD1. The CDR3 is 16 amino acids. V lost 3 bases to trimming and J lost 5 bases; unmatched junction nucleotides: 12. CDR1 is SGDLS and CDR2 is YYNGEE in the germline V gene. The DNA of the CDR3 is TGTGCCAGCAGCGCCGGTACCGGGACAGGAGGGACTGAAGCTTTCTTT. It is translated as CASSAGTGTGGTEAFF.

V and J are TRBV7-2 and TRBJ2-5, with 7 bases aligning to TRBD2. The CDR3 runs 17 residues. V shed 5 bases and J 4 bases; nucleotides not matched to a gene: 16. The V gene's germline CDR1 is SGHTA and CDR2 FQGNSA. CDR3 residues: CASSPGGLSGALETQYF. DNA for the CDR3: TGTGCCAGCAGCCCGGGGGGACTAAGCGGGGCCCTAGAGACCCAGTACTTC.

The gene calls are TRBV9 and TRBJ2-6, with D uncertain. Germline lookup yields CDR1 SGDLS and CDR2 YYNGEE. The V and J ends lost 0 bases and 0 bases respectively, with 10 bases between them. The CDR3 length is 17 residues. CDR3 sequence reads: CASSVGPADSGANVLTF. CDR3 DNA sequence: TGTGCCAGCAGCGTAGGACCGGCGGACTCTGGGGCCAACGTCCTGACTTTC.

This clone appeared once. The chain is built from TRBV7-6 and TRBJ1-4; 7 bases are shared with TRBD1. J lost 4 bases, V lost 5 bases, and 4 bases had no gene match. CDR1 is SGHVS, CDR2 FNYEAQ, per germline. The CDR3 runs 14 residues. The chain's CDR3 is CASSQGEYNEKLFF. The CDR3 nucleotides are TGTGCCAGCAGCCAGGGGGAGTATAATGAAAAACTGTTTTTT.

This clone occurred once. The chain combines TRBV27 with TRBJ2-5; 7 bases align to TRBD1. J was trimmed by 7 bases and V by 3 bases; bases with no gene match: 8. The CDR3 has 14 amino acids. Germline-derived CDR1 and CDR2 are MNHEY and SMNVEV (reference sequence). CDR3 sequence (DNA): TGTGCCAGCAGTTTTCAACAGGGGAGTAGGACCCAGTACTTC. Protein sequence: CASSFQQGSRTQYF.

The chain carries TRBV7-9 and TRBJ1-2; D is undetermined. Trimming left V 5 bases short and J 6 bases short, with 7 bases between. The CDR3 loop spans 11 amino acids. Per the germline V gene, CDR1 is SEHNR and CDR2 is FQNEAQ (reference sequence). CDR3 nucleotide sequence: TGTGCCAGCAGCCCCTTAGATGGCTACACCTTC. Translation: CASSPLDGYTF.

The chain couples TRBV4-2 to TRBJ2-3, with 14 bases identical to TRBD2. The CDR3 is 16 residues long. Germline CDR1 is LGHNA and CDR2 is YNFKEQ. V lost 1 base, J lost 4 bases, and 1 base stayed unmatched. The CDR3 is CASSQGLAGGPDTQYF. The CDR3 region has the DNA TGTGCCAGCAGCCAAGGACTAGCGGGAGGGCCAGATACGCAGTATTTT.

The chain employs TRBV7-2 and TRBJ1-5; D is uncertain. V lost 0 bases and J 0 bases, leaving 6 bases between the germline ends. Germline CDR1 SGHTA, CDR2 FQGNSA. The CDR3 runs 15 residues. The CDR3 nucleotides are TGTGCCAGCAGCTTAGCGGCAAGTAGCAATCAGCCCCAGCATTTT. Its protein product is CASSLAASSNQPQHF.

The chain links TRBV30 to TRBJ1-1; D may be TRBD1 (6 bases). Trimming left V 4 bases short and J 0 bases short, with 21 bases between. Germline loops: CDR1 GTSNPN, CDR2 SVGIG (reference sequence). CDR3 size: 17 residues. The CDR3 nucleotides are TGTGCCTGGAAGGGCTATATACCGGGACACCTGAACACTGAAGCTTTCTTT. Translating gives CAWKGYIPGHLNTEAFF.

This sequence joins TRBV18 and TRBJ1-4; the match to TRBD1 covers 8 bases. V trimming: 2 bases; J trimming: 7 bases; junction bases outside the gene matches: 9. The germline V gene has CDR1 KGHSH and CDR2 LQKENI. The CDR3 is 16 amino acids. The CDR3 DNA sequence: TGTGCCAGCTCACCAAGGGTCGGAACAGGGGGTGAAAAACTGTTTTTT. It specifies CASSPRVGTGGEKLFF. Looking up the rest from reference TRBV18 and TRBJ1-4 gives the full variable domain: NAGVMQNPRHLVRRRGQEARLRCSPMKGHSHVYWYRQLPEEGLKFMVYLQKENIIDESGMPKERFSAEFPKEGPSILRIQQVVRGDSAAYFCASSPRVGTGGEKLFFGSGTQLSVL.

This clone was observed once. The chain links TRBV9 to TRBJ2-7, with a weak D call TRBD1 (5 bases). Germline V lookup: CDR1 SGDLS, CDR2 YYNGEE. This CDR3 comprises 18 residues. V was clipped by 0 bases and J by 5 bases, with 24 bases between them. The DNA for the CDR3 is TGTGCCAGCAGCGTAGTTATCGCTTCGCTAAGCCCCAGGGACGAGCAGTACTTC. Residues: CASSVVIASLSPRDEQYF.

The chain employs TRBV10-3 and TRBJ1-3; D not resolved. Per germline, CDR1 ENHRY and CDR2 SYGVKD. The CDR3 totals 15 residues. The ends were cut back, 2 bases at V and 0 bases at J, with 8 bases in the middle. CDR3 region: CAISEGPLSGNTIYF. CDR3 bases: TGTGCCATCAGTGAGGGCCCCCTCTCTGGAAACACCATATATTTT.

The rearrangement joins TRBV11-3 to TRBJ2-7, with a tentative D call TRBD2 (5 bases). Trimming removed 1 base at V and 2 bases at J, with 6 bases between. Looked up from germline, CDR1 is SGHNT and CDR2 is YENEEA. There are 13 residues in the CDR3. For the CDR3, the DNA is TGTGCCAGCAGCTTAGGGGAGACCTACGAGCAGTACTTC. Translated: CASSLGETYEQYF.

The V gene is TRBV19, the J gene TRBJ1-1; TRBD1 matches 8 bases. The CDR3 is 13 residues long. Germline trimming cut 7 bases from V and 5 bases from J; bases unmatched to any gene: 6. Germline loops: CDR1 LNHDA, CDR2 SQIVND (reference sequence). CDR3: CASNRQGRTEAFF. CDR3 nucleotides: TGTGCCAGTAATCGACAGGGGAGGACTGAAGCTTTCTTT.

The chain couples TRBV7-9 to TRBJ1-2, with D unclear. Germline assignment: CDR1 SEHNR and CDR2 FQNEAQ (reference sequence). The V end lost 5 bases, the J end lost 0 bases, and 13 bases lay between the germline ends. The CDR3 has 15 residues. The DNA for the CDR3 is TGTGCCAGCAGCCTCATTTCCGTAGCTAACTATGGCTACACCTTC. Translated: CASSLISVANYGYTF.

V and J are TRBV7-9 and TRBJ2-3; D may be TRBD2 (6 bases). The length of the CDR3 is 16 residues. V lost 5 bases, J lost 2 bases, and 17 bases lay in between. Germline V gene lookup returns CDR1 SEHNR and CDR2 FQNEAQ (reference sequence). CDR3 nucleotides: TGTGCCAGCAGCGAAGTTCGGGGGATTTCCACAGATACGCAGTATTTT. It is translated as CASSEVRGISTDTQYF.

V and J are TRBV10-1 and TRBJ2-7; 8 nucleotides align to TRBD2. There are 17 residues in the CDR3. CDR1 is WNHNN, CDR2 SYGVQD, per germline (reference sequence). The V segment lost 6 bases and the J segment 0 bases; nucleotides outside the gene matches: 13. The CDR3 sequence: CASRWGGPAGGSYEQYF. In nucleotides, the CDR3 is TGCGCCAGCAGATGGGGGGGGCCGGCGGGAGGCTCCTACGAGCAGTACTTC.

V usage is TRBV5-8 and J usage is TRBJ2-7; D unresolved. CDR1 and CDR2 from the germline V gene are SGHTS and YDEGEE. The CDR3 spans 12 residues. The V gene lost 3 bases and the J gene lost 0 bases, with 4 bases spanning the gap. The CDR3, as DNA: TGTGCCAGCAGCTACAACTCCTACGAGCAGTACTTC. Translation gives CASSYNSYEQYF.

The chain employs TRBV28 and TRBJ1-1; D ambiguous. V lost 2 bases to trimming and J lost 1 base, with 8 bases between them. Germline V gene lookup returns CDR1 MDHEN and CDR2 SYDVKM. The CDR3 is 14 residues long. CDR3: CASSLVPQNTEAFF. In DNA form, the CDR3 reads TGTGCCAGCAGTTTAGTCCCCCAGAACACTGAAGCTTTCTTT.

The genes are TRBV18 and TRBJ2-5, with 10 positions matching TRBD2. CDR1 KGHSH and CDR2 LQKENI come from the germline V gene. This CDR3 is 18 amino acids long. Trimming at V came to 1 base and at J to 7 bases, leaving 15 bases not matched to a gene. The CDR3 DNA sequence: TGTGCCAGCTCACCACAGCGCCTAGCGGGAGAGGGGGAAGGGACCCAGTACTTC. Protein product: CASSPQRLAGEGEGTQYF.

The J gene is TRBJ2-3, the V gene TRBV4-1; weak D call: TRBD2 (7 bases). V lost 0 bases and J lost 6, with 19 bases in between. This CDR3 spans 17 amino acids. Germline values: CDR1 MGHRA, CDR2 YSYEKL. As DNA, the CDR3 is TGCGCCAGCAGCCAAGAGGGTCGAGGGGGGGCAGGGGATACGCAGTATTTT. This gives the protein CASSQEGRGGAGDTQYF.

CDR3 protein: CASSLVPGENTEAFF. CDR3 coding DNA: TGTGCCAGCAGCTTAGTACCGGGGGAGAACACTGAAGCTTTCTTT. The V gene is TRBV7-9, the J gene TRBJ1-1; a weak D match, TRBD1 (5 bases). V gave up 1 base and J gave up 1 base, with 10 bases separating them. Germline loops: CDR1 SEHNR, CDR2 FQNEAQ (reference sequence). The CDR3 is made up of 15 amino acids.